Listed below are T cell receptor beta chains from one sample, sequenced in a study of T-cell reconstitution after alpha-beta-depleted transplantation in children. TCRdb fed the PCR reads into MiXCR, producing one record per CDR3 protein. The sample shows roughly 300,000 distinct CDR3 sequences, roughly 10% of them seen only once. Sequenced here: peripheral blood, sampled 180 days after TCRalphabeta/CD19-depleted stem cell transplant. The receptors shown here come from a male patient between 2 and 9 years old who had a stem cell transplant for chronic granulomatous disease, so the T cells may come from the graft donor. Each CDR3 is given with its conserved first and last residue. D genes are given only for firm matches. Some rows mark clone size as missing; the rest say once, few, many or name a class of expanded clone.

j_call v_call cdr3_length d_call clone_size cdr3_aa cdr3_nt
TRBJ2-2 TRBV18 12 NA many CASSPYTGELFF TGTGCCAGCTCACCATACACCGGGGAGCTGTTTTTT
TRBJ2-7 TRBV5-4 14 TRBD2 NA CASSNLAVSYEQYF TGTGCCAGCAGCAATCTAGCGGTGAGCTACGAGCAGTACTTC
TRBJ2-1 TRBV7-9 16 NA NA CASSWSVVADYNEQFF TGTGCCAGCAGCTGGTCGGTAGTAGCGGACTACAATGAGCAGTTCTTC
TRBJ2-2 TRBV20-1 15 NA many CSARAFYRDTGELFF TGCAGTGCTAGAGCTTTCTACAGGGACACCGGGGAGCTGTTTTTT
TRBJ2-7 TRBV28 13 NA many CASTSGTPHEQYF TGTGCCAGCACTTCGGGAACCCCCCACGAGCAGTACTTC
TRBJ2-5 TRBV7-7 13 NA many CASSNKGGETQYF TGTGCTAGCTCCAATAAGGGGGGGGAGACCCAGTACTTC
TRBJ2-5 TRBV5-6 13 TRBD1 many CASSFGQEETQYF TGTGCCAGCAGCTTTGGACAGGAAGAGACCCAGTACTTC
TRBJ2-7 TRBV7-2 13 TRBD2 many CASSLGGRKEQYF TGTGCCAGCAGCTTAGGCGGGAGAAAAGAGCAGTACTTC
TRBJ2-1 TRBV5-1 12 NA many CASSFNTIEQFF TGCGCCAGCAGCTTCAATACTATTGAGCAGTTCTTC
TRBJ2-3 TRBV6-2/TRBV6-3 18 NA many CASSYSPTVRNFADTQYF TGTGCCAGCAGTTACTCCCCGACAGTGAGGAATTTCGCAGATACGCAGTATTTT
TRBJ1-5 TRBV10-2 13 NA many CASRDMSNQPQHF TGCGCCAGCAGGGACATGAGCAATCAGCCCCAGCATTTT